This T cell receptor beta chain is drawn from a study of blood T cell repertoires in COVID-19. On the study more broadly: Sites in the United States, Italy and Spain provided acute and convalescent COVID-19 samples. Sources were T cells, B-cell-depleted T cells, or PBMCs; the material itself was cDNA or gDNA.

With V trimmed by 4 bases and J by 2 bases, 4 bases remained unmatched. CDR1 is SGHRS and CDR2 is YFSETQ in the germline V gene. There are 15 residues in the CDR3. The authors' processing: It was from reference gene primer amplification that nucleated cell counts were estimated. Using immunoSEQ multiplex PCR, the repertoire was profiled, and TCRdb retains in-frame clones only, with some absent. The V and J calls and the clone size are those of that table, but D and trimming were determined from the DNA. Of 100,000 to 150,000 clones listed, about 90% were seen once; the top ten hold approximately 7.2%.

The chain is built from TRBV5-1 and TRBJ2-2, with 8 bases matching TRBD2. The sequencing input was peripheral blood. This clonotype was sampled from a man between 65 and 85 years old who had recovered from COVID-19. The chain's CDR3 is CASSLWTSNTGELFF. The CDR3 DNA reads TGCGCCAGCAGCCTATGGACTAGCAACACCGGGGAGCTGTTTTTT.